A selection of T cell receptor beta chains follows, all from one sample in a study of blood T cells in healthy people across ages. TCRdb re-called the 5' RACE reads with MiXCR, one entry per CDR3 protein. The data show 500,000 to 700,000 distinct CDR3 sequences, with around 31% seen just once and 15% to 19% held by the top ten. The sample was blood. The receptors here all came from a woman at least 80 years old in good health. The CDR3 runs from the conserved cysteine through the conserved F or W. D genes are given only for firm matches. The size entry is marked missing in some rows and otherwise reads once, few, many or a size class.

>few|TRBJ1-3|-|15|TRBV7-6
CASSPPDRSGNTIYF
TGTGCCAGCAGCCCGCCCGACAGATCTGGAAACACCATATATTTT
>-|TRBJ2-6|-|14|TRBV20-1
CSARVRVGANVLTF
TGCAGTGCTAGAGTAAGGGTGGGGGCCAACGTCCTGACTTTC
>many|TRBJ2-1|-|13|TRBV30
CAWRPSSYNEQFF
TGTGCCTGGAGACCGAGCTCCTACAATGAGCAGTTCTTC
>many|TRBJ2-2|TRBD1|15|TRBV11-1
CASRQDRLNTGELFF
TGTGCCAGCAGACAGGACAGGTTGAACACCGGGGAGCTGTTTTTT
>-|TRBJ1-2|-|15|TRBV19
CASSIPTNSLYGYTF
TGTGCCAGTAGTATACCGACAAACAGTCTCTATGGCTACACCTTC
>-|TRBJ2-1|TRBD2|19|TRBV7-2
CASSFRRTSGGGSYNEQFF
TGTGCCAGCAGCTTTAGAAGGACTAGCGGGGGGGGCTCCTACAATGAGCAGTTCTTC
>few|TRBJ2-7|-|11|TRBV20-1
CSARVWDEQYF
TGCAGTGCTAGAGTCTGGGATGAGCAGTACTTC
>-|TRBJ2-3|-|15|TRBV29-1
CSATGLLRGTDTQYF
TGCAGCGCTACGGGACTCCTGAGAGGCACAGATACGCAGTATTTT
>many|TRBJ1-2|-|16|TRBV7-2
CASSPLGLGGDYGYTF
TGTGCCAGCAGCCCGCTGGGGTTAGGGGGTGACTATGGCTACACCTTC
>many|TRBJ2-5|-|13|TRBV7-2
CASSRDPRETQYF
TGTGCCAGCAGCCGGGACCCCCGGGAGACCCAGTACTTC
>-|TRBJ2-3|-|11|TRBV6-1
CASSDWDTQYF
TGTGCCAGCAGTGATTGGGATACGCAGTATTTT
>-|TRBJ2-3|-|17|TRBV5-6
CASSRGGAGVVTDTQYF
TGTGCCAGCAGCCGTGGGGGGGCGGGGGTAGTGACAGATACGCAGTATTTT
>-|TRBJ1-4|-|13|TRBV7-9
CASTGTANEKLFF
TGTGCCAGCACCGGGACTGCTAATGAAAAACTGTTTTTT
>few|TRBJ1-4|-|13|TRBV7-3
CASSLRPGEKLFF
TGTGCCAGCAGCTTAAGGCCCGGTGAAAAACTGTTTTTT
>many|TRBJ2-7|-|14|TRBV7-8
CASSLGRKDYEQYF
TGTGCCAGCAGCCTAGGACGGAAGGACTACGAGCAGTACTTC
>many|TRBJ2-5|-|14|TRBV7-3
CASSPTGLQETQYF
TGCGCCAGCAGCCCTACGGGGCTCCAAGAGACCCAGTACTTC
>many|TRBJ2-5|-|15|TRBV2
CASSADVARGETQYF
TGTGCCAGCAGTGCCGACGTGGCCAGGGGAGAGACCCAGTACTTC
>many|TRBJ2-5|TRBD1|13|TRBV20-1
CSALGGQGETQYF
TGCAGTGCGCTGGGAGGACAGGGAGAGACCCAGTACTTC
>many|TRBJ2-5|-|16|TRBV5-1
CASSFVSGAPQETQYF
TGCGCCAGCAGCTTTGTGAGTGGGGCGCCACAAGAGACCCAGTACTTC
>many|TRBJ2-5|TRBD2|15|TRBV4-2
CASSRGTSDQETQYF
TGTGCCAGCAGCCGCGGGACTAGCGATCAAGAGACCCAGTACTTC
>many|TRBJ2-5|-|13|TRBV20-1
CSASLIRGETQYF
TGCAGTGCTAGTCTGATAAGAGGAGAGACCCAGTACTTC
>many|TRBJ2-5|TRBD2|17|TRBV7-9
CASSLAELAGGQETQYF
TGTGCCAGCAGCTTAGCGGAGCTAGCGGGGGGGCAAGAGACCCAGTACTTC
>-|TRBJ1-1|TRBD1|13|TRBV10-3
CAIRSDRATEAFF
TGTGCCATCAGGTCCGACAGGGCCACTGAAGCTTTCTTT
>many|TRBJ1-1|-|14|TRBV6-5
CASSPTGLVAEAFF
TGTGCCAGCAGTCCGACAGGTCTGGTCGCTGAAGCTTTCTTT
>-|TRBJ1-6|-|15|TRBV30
CAWSIGGHDNSPLHF
TGTGCCTGGAGCATAGGTGGACACGATAATTCACCCCTCCACTTT
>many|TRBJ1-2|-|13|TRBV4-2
CASSQGNDYGYTF
TGTGCCAGCAGCCAGGGGAACGACTATGGCTACACCTTC
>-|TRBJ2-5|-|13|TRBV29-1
CSVVHTYQETQYF
TGCAGCGTTGTTCACACGTACCAAGAGACCCAGTACTTC
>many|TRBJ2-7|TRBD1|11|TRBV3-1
CASSNRGEQYF
TGTGCCAGCAGCAACAGGGGCGAGCAGTACTTC
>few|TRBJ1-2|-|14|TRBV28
CASSFVGRRNGYTF
TGTGCCAGCAGTTTTGTGGGTCGGCGGAATGGCTACACCTTC
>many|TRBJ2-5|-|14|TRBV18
CASSPGQLQETQYF
TGTGCCAGCTCACCCGGACAGCTTCAAGAGACCCAGTACTTC
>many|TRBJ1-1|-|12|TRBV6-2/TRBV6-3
CASRSVGTEAFF
TGTGCCAGTAGATCGGTTGGCACTGAAGCTTTCTTT
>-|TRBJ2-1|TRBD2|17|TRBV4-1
CASSQAFGLAGGDEQFF
TGCGCCAGCAGCCAAGCTTTTGGACTAGCGGGGGGGGATGAGCAGTTCTTC
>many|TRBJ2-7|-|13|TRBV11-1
CASSSPPAYEQYF
TGTGCCAGCAGCTCCCCGCCGGCATACGAGCAGTACTTC
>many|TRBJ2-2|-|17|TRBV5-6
CASSPARGAANTGELFF
TGTGCCAGCAGCCCTGCAAGGGGGGCAGCGAACACCGGGGAGCTGTTTTTT
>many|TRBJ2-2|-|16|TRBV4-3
CASSQDLGRSTGELFF
TGCGCCAGCAGCCAAGATTTAGGGAGGAGCACCGGGGAGCTGTTTTTT
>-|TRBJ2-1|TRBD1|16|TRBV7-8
CASSLVAGGGQETQFF
TGTGCCAGCAGCTTAGTAGCTGGTGGAGGACAGGAGACCCAGTTCTTC
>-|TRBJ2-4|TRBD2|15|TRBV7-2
CASSLGGTETYGQYF
TGTGCCAGCAGCCTCGGGGGGACGGAGACCTACGGACAGTACTTC